This T cell receptor (beta chain) originates from a study of OX40 agonist ivuxolimab in advanced cancers. Study in general: Patient treatment consisted of intravenous ivuxolimab administration every 2 weeks at 0.01 to 10 mg/kg. From about 23 to 85 years was the age range, with a mean of around 54 years, and around 83% were male. Findings and limits, study-wide: CD4+ and CD8+ blood T cells expanded clonally by week 6 at 0.1 to 3.0 mg/kg.

Blood draws occurred at baseline, cycle 4 day 1, and cycle 7 day 1. A remark on this clone: Its target is not known.

Looked up from germline, CDR1 is SGHVS and CDR2 is FQNEAQ. The CDR3 sequence is 14 residues long. Trimming removed 2 bases at V and 4 bases at J, with 11 bases between. The table came from immunoSEQ multiplex PCR; TCRdb's copy has only in-frame clones and leaves some out. The sample consists of approximately 30,000 clones, about 82% of them appearing once. The V gene is TRBV7-8, the J gene TRBJ1-1; maybe TRBD1 (6 bases). The receptor was isolated from an adult with an advanced solid tumor such as melanoma, head and neck, liver or kidney cancer. The starting material was CD4+ or CD8+ T cells sorted from blood, obtained in a trial of the OX40 agonist ivuxolimab. The chain's CDR3 is CASSLKGDFTEAFF. As DNA, the CDR3 is TGTGCCAGCAGCTTAAAGGGGGATTTCACTGAAGCTTTCTTT.